This T cell receptor beta chain originates from a study of OX40 agonist ivuxolimab in advanced cancers. Repertoires were generated with immunoSEQ multiplex PCR, while TCRdb's copy carries only in-frame clones and drops some. The sample lists about 69,000 clones; roughly nine tenths were seen once. Germline CDR1 reads LNHNV; CDR2 reads YYDKDF (reference sequence). The CDR3 totals 15 residues. The ends were cut back, 4 bases at V and 8 bases at J, with 17 bases in the middle. The chain carries TRBV15 and TRBJ1-4; D remains unclear. The source of this sequence is an adult with an advanced solid tumor such as melanoma, head and neck, liver or kidney cancer. The sample here was CD4+ or CD8+ T cells sorted from blood, taken in a trial of the OX40 agonist ivuxolimab. In DNA form, the CDR3 reads TGTGCCACCAGCACCCAGTGGACCCTTAGCGAAAAACTGTTTTTT. This translates into CATSTQWTLSEKLFF. Drawing the rest from reference TRBV15 and TRBJ1-4, the complete variable domain is DAMVIQNPRYQVTQFGKPVTLSCSQTLNHNVMYWYQQKSSQAPKLLFHYYDKDFNNEADTPDNFQSRRPNTSFCFLDIRSPGLGDTAMYLCATSTQWTLSEKLFFGSGTQLSVL.